The rows below give T cell receptor beta chains drawn from one sample of a study of vaccination and CD4 T cells after COVID-19. No antigens are known for them. TCRdb itself ran the PCR reads through MiXCR, one entry per CDR3 protein. Altogether about 3,500 distinct CDR3 sequences are present, roughly 44% being singletons, with the ten largest covering about 50%. The sample consisted of CD4+ T cells from blood, cultured in vitro. The receptors here all came from a human donor who had recovered from COVID-19. The CDR3 runs from the conserved cysteine through the conserved F or W. D genes are given only for firm matches. Clone sizes are given selectively: once, few, many, or a class where the clone is expanded.

clone_size: -
j_call: TRBJ1-2
d_call: -
cdr3_length: 12
v_call: TRBV2
cdr3_nt: TGTGCCAGCCGCGATGATCTGCGTGGCTACACCTTC
cdr3_aa: CASRDDLRGYTF

clone_size: few
j_call: TRBJ1-1
d_call: -
cdr3_length: 15
v_call: TRBV6-5
cdr3_nt: TGTGCCAGCAGTTTCCTCAGGGACCGGAACACTGAAGCTTTCTTT
cdr3_aa: CASSFLRDRNTEAFF

clone_size: few
j_call: TRBJ1-1
d_call: TRBD1
cdr3_length: 18
v_call: TRBV6-1
cdr3_nt: TGTGCCAGCAGCCACAGACAAGACTCGGGACAGAAGAACACTGAAGCTTTCTTT
cdr3_aa: CASSHRQDSGQKNTEAFF

clone_size: -
j_call: TRBJ2-2
d_call: -
cdr3_length: 15
v_call: TRBV20-1
cdr3_nt: TGCAGTGCTAGTCCGTTACGGACGAACACCGGGGAGCTGTTTTTT
cdr3_aa: CSASPLRTNTGELFF

clone_size: -
j_call: TRBJ1-2
d_call: TRBD1
cdr3_length: 20
v_call: TRBV10-3
cdr3_nt: TGTGCCATCAGTCGTTTCCCCCGCCGGGACAGGGGGCAGGGAGGCTATGACTACACCTTC
cdr3_aa: CAISRFPRRDRGQGGYDYTF

clone_size: -
j_call: TRBJ2-7
d_call: -
cdr3_length: 12
v_call: TRBV20-1
cdr3_nt: TGCAGTGCTAGTCTGAGGGAGTCCGAGCAGTACTTC
cdr3_aa: CSASLRESEQYF

clone_size: -
j_call: TRBJ1-1
d_call: -
cdr3_length: 11
v_call: TRBV2
cdr3_nt: TGTGCCAGCAGTGATCATCTCGTGGCTTTCTTT
cdr3_aa: CASSDHLVAFF

clone_size: few
j_call: TRBJ1-4
d_call: TRBD1
cdr3_length: 15
v_call: TRBV20-1
cdr3_nt: TGCAGTGCTAGAGATTGGACAGGAGTTGATGAAAAACTGTTTTTT
cdr3_aa: CSARDWTGVDEKLFF

clone_size: few
j_call: TRBJ1-1
d_call: -
cdr3_length: 14
v_call: TRBV12-3/TRBV12-4
cdr3_nt: TGTGCCAGCACCCCCTACAGAGAAACGACTGAAGCTTTCTTT
cdr3_aa: CASTPYRETTEAFF

clone_size: -
j_call: TRBJ1-1
d_call: TRBD1
cdr3_length: 14
v_call: TRBV10-3
cdr3_nt: TGTGCCAGCCGGGACAGGGAGTGGAATACTGAAGCTTTCTTT
cdr3_aa: CASRDREWNTEAFF

clone_size: -
j_call: TRBJ2-2
d_call: -
cdr3_length: 15
v_call: TRBV6-1
cdr3_nt: TGTGCCAGCAACTCATTCGGGGGAGCGACCGGGGAGCTGTTTTTT
cdr3_aa: CASNSFGGATGELFF